The clone carrying this TCR beta chain was found many times. What it binds is not known. Diagnostic decisions used clinical symptoms, serum thyroxine and TRAb, thyroid ultrasound and orbital computed tomography. V was trimmed by 7 bases and J by 7 bases, leaving 26 bases between them. This CDR3 comprises 17 residues. Per the germline V gene, CDR1 is SNHLY and CDR2 is FYNNEI. These data come from a study of T cells in Graves' hyperthyroidism and ophthalmopathy. Study-wide results and limits: Onset of ophthalmopathy came a median around 6.5 months after the model predicted it. Most thyroid clonotypes with frequency above 0.001 were detected in blood.

RNA transcripts provided the source from which TCR beta CDR3 regions were amplified. Researchers ran a first-round RT-PCR on the TCR CDR3 using the HTBI primer set. MiXCR was run by TCRdb on the multiplex PCR reads, yielding one entry per CDR3 protein. The profile shows about 350,000 distinct CDR3 sequences, around 13% of them singletons. This TCR came from a woman aged 25 to 45 with Graves' hyperthyroidism. The V gene is TRBV2, the J gene TRBJ2-1, with D possibly being TRBD2 (6 bases). The sample comprised blood. CDR3 sequence (DNA): TGTGCCAGCAAGAAGGGACTCTCCGCAACCCCTTGGAATGAGCAGTTCTTC. Translating gives CASKKGLSATPWNEQFF. The complete variable domain, with remaining parts taken from reference TRBV2 and TRBJ2-1, reads EPEVTQTPSHQVTQMGQEVILRCVPISNHLYFYWYRQILGQKVEFLVSFYNNEISEKSEIFDDQFSVERPDGSNFTLKIRSTKLEDSAMYFCASKKGLSATPWNEQFFGPGTRLTVL.